This T cell receptor (beta chain) was recorded in a study of CD8+ T cells in alopecia areata. Study context: The study gave treated patients oral tofacitinib at 5 to 10 mg twice daily. Findings and caveats of the study: Tofacitinib significantly reduced both scalp clonality and expanded CD8+ clones among the top 100.

The V gene's germline CDR1 is LNHDA and CDR2 SQIVND (reference sequence). The CDR3 is made up of 14 amino acids. V was clipped by 5 bases and J by 7 bases, with 14 bases between them. For this clone: Its antigen is as yet unknown.

Treatment described: oral pan-JAK inhibitor, 5-10 mg twice daily. Extraction of RNA preceded its reverse transcription into cDNA, which served as the sequencing template. TCRdb's copy holds only in-frame clones and misses some; the assay was immunoSEQ multiplex PCR. The table has 150,000 to 200,000 clones, 60% seen once; the top ten hold 12% to 15%. The origin of this receptor is a human donor with alopecia areata. This sequence joins TRBV19 and TRBJ1-4, with a weak D call TRBD1 (5 bases). Sequences were derived from CD4+ T cells sorted from blood, sampled at week 24, from a patient treated with tofacitinib. CDR3 in amino acids: CASSRGNSGEKLFF. CDR3 DNA sequence: TGTGCCAGTAGTCGGGGGAACAGTGGTGAAAAACTGTTTTTT.